This TCR beta chain was found in a study of blood T cell repertoires in COVID-19. Study at large: The United States, Italy and Spain supplied acute and convalescent COVID-19 samples. PBMCs, B-cell-depleted T cells, or T cells provided the cDNA or gDNA that made up the material.

As originally analysed: Reference gene primer amplification in the assay estimated nucleated cell counts. Repertoires were generated with immunoSEQ multiplex PCR, while TCRdb's copy carries only in-frame clones and drops some. For V, J and clone size, that table is used; D and trimming come from the DNA. The table includes about 320,000 clones, around four fifths detected once. The CDR3 is 14 residues long. J lost 6 bases, V lost 0 bases, and 0 bases had no gene match. This receptor was identified in a woman in her forties or fifties with acute or convalescent COVID-19. The sample comprised peripheral blood. This chain connects TRBV5-3 to TRBJ2-2, with 9 nucleotides matching TRBD1. TRBV5-3 is labeled an ORF, and its function is uncertain. The CDR3 is CARSLGQGAGELFF. In DNA, the CDR3 is TGTGCCAGAAGCTTGGGACAGGGGGCCGGGGAGCTGTTTTTT.